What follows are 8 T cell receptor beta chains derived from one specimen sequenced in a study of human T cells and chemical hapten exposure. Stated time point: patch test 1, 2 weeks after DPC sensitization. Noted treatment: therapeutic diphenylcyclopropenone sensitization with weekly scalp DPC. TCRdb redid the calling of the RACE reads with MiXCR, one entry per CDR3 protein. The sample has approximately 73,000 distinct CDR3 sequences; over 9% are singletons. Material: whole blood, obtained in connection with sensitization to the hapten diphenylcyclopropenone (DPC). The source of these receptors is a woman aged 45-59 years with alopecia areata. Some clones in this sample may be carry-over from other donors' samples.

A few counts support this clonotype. The CDR3 sequence is CASSIRDFQSNEQFF. The DNA for the CDR3 is TGTGCCAGCAGCATCCGGGACTTTCAGAGTAATGAGCAGTTCTTC. The rearrangement joins TRBV7-3 to TRBJ2-1, with a possible D match to TRBD2 (6 bases). The CDR3 length is 15 residues. V was pared by 5 bases and J by 7 bases, with 18 bases between. In germline, CDR1 is SGHTA, CDR2 FQGTGA. Based on the CDR3 plus reference TRBV7-3 and TRBJ2-1, the full variable domain is GAGVSQTPSNKVTEKGKYVELRCDPISGHTALYWYRQSLGQGPEFLIYFQGTGAADDSGLPNDRFFAVRPEGSVSTLKIQRTERGDSAVYLCASSIRDFQSNEQFFGPGTRLTVL.

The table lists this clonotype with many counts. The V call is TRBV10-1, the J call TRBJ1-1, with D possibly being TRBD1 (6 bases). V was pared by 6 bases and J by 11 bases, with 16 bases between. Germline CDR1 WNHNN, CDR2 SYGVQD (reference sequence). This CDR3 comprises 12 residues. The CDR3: CASSLTGWRAFF. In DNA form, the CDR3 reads TGCGCCAGCAGCCTGACAGGCTGGCGCGCTTTCTTT.

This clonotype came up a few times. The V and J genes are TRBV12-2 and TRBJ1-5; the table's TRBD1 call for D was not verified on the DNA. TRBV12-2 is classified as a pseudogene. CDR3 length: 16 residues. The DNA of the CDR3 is TGTGCAAGTCGCTCCCCCCGGGACAGGGAGAATCAGCCCCAGCATTTT. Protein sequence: CASRSPRDRENQPQHF.

The CDR3 loop is CSGRSTGELFF. The CDR3 DNA follows: TGCAGCGGCCGGAGCACCGGGGAGCTGTTTTTT. The chain uses TRBV29-1 and TRBJ2-2, with D hard to call. Trimming pared 7 bases from V and 4 bases from J, leaving 7 bases between. The CDR3 has 11 amino acids. CDR1 and CDR2 from the germline V gene are SQVTM and ANQGSEA.

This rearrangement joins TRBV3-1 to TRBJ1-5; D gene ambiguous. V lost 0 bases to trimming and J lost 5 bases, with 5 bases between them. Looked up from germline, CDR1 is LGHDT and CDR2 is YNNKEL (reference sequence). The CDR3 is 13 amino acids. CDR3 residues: CASSQEVDQPQHF. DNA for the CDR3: TGTGCCAGCAGCCAAGAGGTAGATCAGCCCCAGCATTTT.

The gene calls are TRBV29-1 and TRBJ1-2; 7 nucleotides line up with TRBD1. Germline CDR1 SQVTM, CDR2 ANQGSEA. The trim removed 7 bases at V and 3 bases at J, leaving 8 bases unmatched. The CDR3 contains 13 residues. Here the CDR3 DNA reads TGCAGCGCTTCGACAGGGTTAGACTATGGCTACACCTTC. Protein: CSASTGLDYGYTF.

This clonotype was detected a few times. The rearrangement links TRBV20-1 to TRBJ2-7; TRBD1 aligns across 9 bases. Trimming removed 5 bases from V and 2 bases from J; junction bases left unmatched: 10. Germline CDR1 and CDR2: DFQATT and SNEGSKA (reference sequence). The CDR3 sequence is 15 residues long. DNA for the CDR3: TGCAGTGCTCCCCAGCCGGGACAGGGAACCTACGAGCAGTACTTC. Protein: CSAPQPGQGTYEQYF.

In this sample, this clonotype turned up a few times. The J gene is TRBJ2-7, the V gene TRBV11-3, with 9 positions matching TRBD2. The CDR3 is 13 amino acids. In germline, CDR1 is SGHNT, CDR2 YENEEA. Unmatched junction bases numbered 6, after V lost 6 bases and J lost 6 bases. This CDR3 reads CASSSGTSFEQYF. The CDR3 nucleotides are TGTGCCAGCAGTTCCGGGACTAGCTTCGAGCAGTACTTC.